These T cell receptor delta chains were read from a single sample in a study of gamma-delta chains in newborns, infants, children. TCRdb reran clone calling via CATT on the reads. Among about 6,400 delta-chain clones, 2.6% were seen once, and the ten largest hold less than 20%. The sample was blood. The receptors shown here come from a child who was a newborn, infant or young child, either healthy, febrile or measles-vaccinated (not recorded which). Each CDR3 is given with its conserved first and last residue. D genes are given only for firm matches. Only some rows state a clone size, as once, few, many or a class for expanded clones.

v_gene: TRDV2
j_gene: TRDJ3
d_gene: TRDD3
abundance: NA
CDR3nt: TGCGCCTGTGACACCGGCTTCCTACTGGGGGATGGCTCCTGGGACACCCGACAGATGTTTTTC
CDR3aa: CACDTGFLLGDGSWDTRQMFF

v_gene: TRDV1
j_gene: TRDJ1
d_gene: TRDD3
abundance: NA
CDR3nt: TGTGCTCTTGGGGAATCGGGGGGTCCTACTGGGGGATACGCTAAAAGGGTCGATAAACTCATCTTT
CDR3aa: CALGESGGPTGGYAKRVDKLIF

v_gene: TRDV2
j_gene: TRDJ3
d_gene: TRDD3
abundance: medium-sized
CDR3nt: TGTGCCTGTGACACCGTACTGGGGGATACACAAAGCTCCTGGGACACCCGACAGATGTTTTTC
CDR3aa: CACDTVLGDTQSSWDTRQMFF

v_gene: TRDV2
j_gene: TRDJ3
d_gene: TRDD3
abundance: NA
CDR3nt: TGTGCCTGTGACACCTGGGGGATCGGCCGGGACACCCGACAGATGTTTTTC
CDR3aa: CACDTWGIGRDTRQMFF

v_gene: TRDV2
j_gene: TRDJ3
d_gene: NA
abundance: NA
CDR3nt: TGTGCCCGTGACGCGGTAGGGGATGCGAGCTCCTGGGACACCCGACAGATGTTTTTC
CDR3aa: CARDAVGDASSWDTRQMFF

v_gene: TRDV2
j_gene: TRDJ2
d_gene: TRDD3
abundance: few
CDR3nt: TGTGCCTGTGACACCAGGGTGGGGGATACAGCACAACCCTTCTTT
CDR3aa: CACDTRVGDTAQPFF

v_gene: TRDV2
j_gene: TRDJ2
d_gene: TRDD3
abundance: medium-sized
CDR3nt: TGTGCCTGTGATGCTATTACTGGGGGATACGCCTCTTTGACAGCACAACTCTTCTTT
CDR3aa: CACDAITGGYASLTAQLFF

v_gene: TRDV2
j_gene: TRDJ2
d_gene: TRDD3
abundance: medium-sized
CDR3nt: TGTGCCTGTGACACCGTCGAGAAGGGGATACTCCAGACAGCACAACTCTTCTTT
CDR3aa: CACDTVEKGILQTAQLFF

v_gene: TRDV2
j_gene: TRDJ3
d_gene: TRDD3
abundance: medium-sized
CDR3nt: TGTGCCTGTGACGCTCTACTGGGGGATACGACCTGGGACACCCGACAGATGTTTTTC
CDR3aa: CACDALLGDTTWDTRQMFF

v_gene: TRDV2
j_gene: TRDJ1
d_gene: TRDD3
abundance: few
CDR3nt: TGTGCCTGTTCTCTACTGGGGGATACGTCGAGGACCGATAAACTCATCTTT
CDR3aa: CACSLLGDTSRTDKLIF

v_gene: TRDV2
j_gene: TRDJ3
d_gene: TRDD3
abundance: NA
CDR3nt: TGTGCCTGTGATAACTGGGGGCCGACCTGGGACACCCGACAGATGTTTTTC
CDR3aa: CACDNWGPTWDTRQMFF